This T cell receptor beta chain originates from a study of neurological immune-mediated disorders. Time point: longitudinal time-point 3. This CDR3 spans 14 amino acids. V dropped 5 bases and J dropped 6; count of bases not matched to a gene: 9. Germline-derived CDR1 and CDR2 are DFQATT and SNEGSKA (reference sequence). TCRdb used MiXCR to reprocess the 5' RACE reads, holding one entry per CDR3 protein. The repertoire holds 53,000 or so distinct CDR3 sequences, with 7% to 9% as singletons. This clonotype was counted ten times or more. The specimen was PBMCs. This chain connects TRBV20-1 to TRBJ2-1; 8 bases map to TRBD2. This receptor was obtained from a woman in her thirties or forties in good health. The CDR3 coding sequence is TGCAGTGCTTCCCCTAGCGGGCCTCTCAATGAGCAGTTCTTC. Translated, it gives CSASPSGPLNEQFF.